This record covers a single TCR beta chain. The antigen remains undetermined. This record belongs to a study of beta chain features in type 1 diabetes. Findings of the study overall: TCRB CDR3s were moderately but significantly shorter in Type 1 diabetes patients in all four CD4+ subsets.

The CDR3 loop spans 16 amino acids. Looked up from germline, CDR1 is MDHEN and CDR2 is SYDVKM. V lost 4 bases to trimming and J lost 3 bases; unmatched junction nucleotides: 6. Of the isolated RNA, all was reverse transcribed, and so the sequenced material was expressed TCRB transcripts. Naive, central memory and regulatory T cell samples came to a mean of roughly 4 million reads. Some clones are missing from TCRdb's copy, which holds only in-frame ones; the method was immunoSEQ multiplex PCR. The data contain 350,000 to 450,000 clones, around 12% of them singletons. Sequences were obtained from naive CD4+ T cells from blood. The J gene is TRBJ2-4, the V gene TRBV28; 10 bases are a match to TRBD1. The clonotype was recovered from a woman under 30 with type 1 diabetes. CDR3 sequence reads: CASSSGQGGVKNIQYF. DNA for the CDR3: TGTGCCAGCAGTTCTGGACAGGGGGGTGTCAAAAACATTCAGTACTTC.